Listed below are T cell receptor beta chains from one sample, sequenced in a study of identical twins. MiXCR, applied by TCRdb to the 5' RACE reads, yields one record per CDR3 protein. This sample yields about 1.7 million distinct CDR3 sequences, of which around 33% are seen a single time; more than 0.25% belongs to the top ten. The specimen sequenced was cord blood. The receptors were gathered from a newborn girl in good health. Each CDR3 is given with its conserved first and last residue. A D gene is named only where the DNA matches it firmly. Clone size is stated in some rows and not others, as once, few, many or a class when expanded.

d_gene	v_gene	j_gene	len	abundance	CDR3aa	CDR3nt
TRBD1	TRBV12-3/TRBV12-4	TRBJ1-2	15	-	CASSSDRRASYGYTF	TGTGCCAGCAGTTCGGACAGGCGAGCATCTTATGGCTACACCTTC
-	TRBV28	TRBJ2-7	14	-	CASSIFPDSYEQYF	TGTGCCAGCAGTATATTCCCGGATTCCTACGAGCAGTACTTC
-	TRBV4-2	TRBJ2-7	14	many	CASSQTDSSYEQYF	TGTGCCAGCAGCCAAACTGACAGCTCCTACGAGCAGTACTTC
TRBD1	TRBV5-1	TRBJ2-5	14	many	CASSVNRGQETQYF	TGCGCCAGCAGCGTGAACAGGGGCCAAGAGACCCAGTACTTC
-	TRBV20-1	TRBJ2-7	12	few	CSARKSSNEQYF	TGCAGTGCTAGAAAAAGTTCGAACGAGCAGTACTTC
-	TRBV27	TRBJ2-7	13	few	CASSLWRGYEQYF	TGTGCCAGCAGTTTATGGCGGGGCTACGAGCAGTACTTC
TRBD2	TRBV27	TRBJ2-1	17	-	CASSLTSGGARGNEQFF	TGTGCCAGCAGTTTGACTAGCGGGGGGGCCAGAGGGAATGAGCAGTTCTTC
-	TRBV15	TRBJ2-4	16	few	CATSRDSGLAKNIQYF	TGTGCCACCAGCAGAGATTCAGGACTAGCCAAAAACATTCAGTACTTC
-	TRBV3-1	TRBJ2-1	11	many	CASSQANEQFF	TGTGCCAGCAGCCAAGCCAATGAGCAGTTCTTC
-	TRBV21-1	TRBJ2-6	15	few	CASSKSNSGANVLTF	TGTGCCAGCAGCAAAAGTAATAGTGGGGCCAACGTCCTGACTTTC
-	TRBV5-1	TRBJ2-2	14	-	CASSIRDSTGELFF	TGCGCCAGCAGCATCCGGGACTCCACCGGGGAGCTGTTTTTT
-	TRBV28	TRBJ2-7	13	-	CATRVQDPIEQYF	TGTGCCACCCGGGTACAGGACCCCATTGAGCAGTACTTC
TRBD1	TRBV12-3/TRBV12-4	TRBJ1-5	16	few	CASSFPGQGGNQPQHF	TGTGCCAGCAGTTTCCCCGGACAGGGAGGCAATCAGCCCCAGCATTTT
-	TRBV29-1	TRBJ1-1	13	-	CSVVRGLSTEAFF	TGCAGCGTTGTGCGGGGTTTGTCCACTGAAGCTTTCTTT
-	TRBV11-3	TRBJ2-7	16	-	CASSLGGSPTSNEQYF	TGTGCCAGCAGCTTAGGAGGGAGTCCGACTAGTAACGAGCAGTACTTC
TRBD1	TRBV30	TRBJ1-1	13	-	CAWGEDRDPEAFF	TGTGCCTGGGGAGAGGACAGGGATCCTGAAGCTTTCTTT
TRBD1	TRBV24-1	TRBJ2-3	15	many	CATSDRDSLADTQYF	TGTGCCACCAGTGATCGGGACAGTCTAGCAGATACGCAGTATTTT
-	TRBV24-1	TRBJ2-5	13	few	CATSDPPKETQYF	TGTGCCACCAGTGACCCCCCCAAAGAGACCCAGTACTTC
-	TRBV7-2	TRBJ2-1	13	few	CASSWTYYNEQFF	TGTGCCAGCAGCTGGACTTACTACAATGAGCAGTTCTTC
TRBD2	TRBV2	TRBJ2-1	15	-	CASSEVGGGVYEQFF	TGTGCCAGCAGTGAAGTCGGGGGAGGGGTCTATGAGCAGTTCTTC
-	TRBV19	TRBJ2-3	14	-	CASTWGRLTDTQYF	TGTGCCAGTACCTGGGGGCGGCTCACAGATACGCAGTATTTT
TRBD1	TRBV20-1	TRBJ1-2	17	few	CSAPTLWDRGVYYGYTF	TGCAGTGCACCTACTCTATGGGACAGGGGGGTCTACTATGGCTACACCTTC
-	TRBV24-1	TRBJ1-1	17	-	CATSDFEKTGLSTEAFF	TGTGCCACCAGTGATTTCGAAAAGACAGGTCTAAGCACTGAAGCTTTCTTT
TRBD2	TRBV20-1	TRBJ2-7	13	many	CSASGRYSYEQYF	TGCAGTGCTAGCGGGAGGTACTCCTACGAGCAGTACTTC
TRBD2	TRBV12-3/TRBV12-4	TRBJ2-1	15	many	CASSLAGGTYNEQFF	TGTGCCAGCAGCTTAGCGGGAGGAACCTACAATGAGCAGTTCTTC
TRBD1	TRBV6-6	TRBJ2-6	16	few	CASSYPDRAGANVLTF	TGTGCCAGCAGTTACCCCGACAGGGCTGGGGCCAACGTCCTGACTTTC
-	TRBV6-1	TRBJ1-3	15	-	CASSELQGSGNTIYF	TGTGCCAGCAGTGAACTGCAGGGCTCTGGAAACACCATATATTTT
-	TRBV20-1	TRBJ2-7	14	few	CSARGGTIDYEQYF	TGCAGTGCTAGGGGTGGGACCATCGACTACGAGCAGTACTTC
TRBD1	TRBV5-5	TRBJ1-6	16	few	CASSYTGGNYNSPLHF	TGTGCCAGCAGCTATACAGGGGGCAACTATAATTCACCCCTCCACTTT
-	TRBV20-1	TRBJ2-7	13	few	CSATDSVSYEQYF	TGCAGTGCTACGGACAGTGTCTCCTACGAGCAGTACTTC
-	TRBV11-2	TRBJ1-2	10	-	CASSWTGYTF	TGTGCCAGCAGCTGGACAGGCTACACCTTC
-	TRBV6-2/TRBV6-3	TRBJ1-5	13	few	CASSPSHYQPQHF	TGTGCCAGCAGTCCGTCGCATTATCAGCCCCAGCATTTT
TRBD2	TRBV6-6	TRBJ2-4	16	-	CASSYWLAGAKNIQYF	TGTGCCAGCAGTTACTGGCTAGCGGGAGCCAAAAACATTCAGTACTTC
-	TRBV24-1	TRBJ2-1	13	few	CATVGSSYNEQFF	TGTGCCACCGTAGGGAGCTCCTACAATGAGCAGTTCTTC
-	TRBV25-1	TRBJ2-7	16	-	CASSEYQASEGYEQYF	TGTGCCAGCAGTGAATATCAGGCTAGCGAGGGCTACGAGCAGTACTTC
TRBD2	TRBV27	TRBJ2-5	17	-	CASSPAGMAGFEETQYF	TGTGCCAGCAGCCCAGCGGGGATGGCGGGATTTGAGGAGACCCAGTACTTC
-	TRBV27	TRBJ1-5	17	-	CASSLAEPYSGDQPQHF	TGTGCCAGCAGTTTAGCAGAGCCTTATAGCGGAGATCAGCCCCAGCATTTT
-	TRBV28	TRBJ2-1	14	few	CASSASRPPDEQFF	TGTGCCAGCAGTGCCTCTAGGCCCCCTGATGAGCAGTTCTTC
-	TRBV12-3/TRBV12-4	TRBJ2-7	15	-	CASSLGRRSSYEQYF	TGTGCCAGCAGCCTGGGACGGCGGAGCTCCTACGAGCAGTACTTC
-	TRBV14	TRBJ2-7	13	-	CASSQQGFFEQYF	TGTGCCAGCAGCCAACAGGGTTTCTTCGAGCAGTACTTC
-	TRBV3-1	TRBJ1-1	14	-	CASSRFQGNTEAFF	TGTGCCAGCAGCCGATTCCAGGGGAACACTGAAGCTTTCTTT
-	TRBV19	TRBJ1-5	16	-	CASSVFGTNSNQPQHF	TGTGCCAGTAGTGTTTTCGGGACAAATAGCAATCAGCCCCAGCATTTT
TRBD2	TRBV12-3/TRBV12-4	TRBJ2-3	15	-	CASSPTSGGADTRYF	TGTGCCAGCAGTCCGACTAGCGGGGGGGCAGATACGCGGTATTTT
TRBD1	TRBV7-2	TRBJ1-1	16	-	CASSSPTGGLNTEAFF	TGTGCCAGCAGCTCTCCGACAGGGGGCCTGAACACTGAAGCTTTCTTT
TRBD2	TRBV29-1	TRBJ2-7	16	-	CSVEVGLAGPSYEQYF	TGCAGCGTTGAAGTGGGACTAGCGGGGCCCTCCTACGAGCAGTACTTC
-	TRBV29-1	TRBJ1-2	11	few	CSVEQGDGYTF	TGCAGCGTTGAACAGGGCGATGGCTACACCTTC
-	TRBV7-8	TRBJ2-7	16	-	CASSLGSKSLYNEQYF	TGTGCCAGCAGCTTAGGGTCCAAGTCCTTATACAATGAGCAGTACTTC
TRBD2	TRBV6-5	TRBJ2-4	16	-	CASRVRGGEVKNIQYF	TGTGCCAGCAGGGTGCGGGGGGGCGAGGTCAAAAACATTCAGTACTTC
-	TRBV5-1	TRBJ2-7	14	-	CASRVDYPSDEQYF	TGCGCCAGCAGGGTGGACTACCCCTCAGATGAGCAGTACTTC
-	TRBV20-1	TRBJ1-2	13	-	CSARDIDNYGYTF	TGCAGTGCTAGAGATATTGACAACTATGGCTACACCTTC
TRBD1	TRBV6-6	TRBJ1-6	14	-	CASPWTGGNSPLHF	TGTGCCAGCCCTTGGACAGGAGGGAATTCACCCCTCCACTTT
-	TRBV10-2	TRBJ2-5	14	-	CASSESWASHEQYF	TGCGCCAGCAGTGAGTCGTGGGCTAGCCATGAGCAGTACTTC
TRBD2	TRBV5-1	TRBJ2-3	16	few	CASSLIWRGNTDTQYF	TGCGCCAGCAGCTTGATATGGCGGGGGAACACAGATACGCAGTATTTT
-	TRBV3-1	TRBJ1-2	15	-	CASRRGHGEPYGYTF	TGTGCCAGCAGGCGGGGACACGGGGAACCCTATGGCTACACCTTC